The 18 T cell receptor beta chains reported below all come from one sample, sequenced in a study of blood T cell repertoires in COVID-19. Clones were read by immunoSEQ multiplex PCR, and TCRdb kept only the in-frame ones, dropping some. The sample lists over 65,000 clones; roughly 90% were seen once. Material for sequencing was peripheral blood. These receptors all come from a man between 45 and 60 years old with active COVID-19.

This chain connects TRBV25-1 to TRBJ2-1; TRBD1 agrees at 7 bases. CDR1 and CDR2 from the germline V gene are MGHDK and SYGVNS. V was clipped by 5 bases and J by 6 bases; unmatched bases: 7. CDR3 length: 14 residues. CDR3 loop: CASSYRDSANEQFF. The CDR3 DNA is TGTGCCAGCAGTTACCGGGACAGTGCCAATGAGCAGTTCTTC.

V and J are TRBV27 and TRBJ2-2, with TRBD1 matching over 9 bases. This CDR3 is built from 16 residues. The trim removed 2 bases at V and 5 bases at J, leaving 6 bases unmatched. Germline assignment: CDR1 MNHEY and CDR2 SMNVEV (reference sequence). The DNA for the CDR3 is TGTGCCAGCAGTTTAAGGACAGGGGTAGATACCGGGGAGCTGTTTTTT. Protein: CASSLRTGVDTGELFF.

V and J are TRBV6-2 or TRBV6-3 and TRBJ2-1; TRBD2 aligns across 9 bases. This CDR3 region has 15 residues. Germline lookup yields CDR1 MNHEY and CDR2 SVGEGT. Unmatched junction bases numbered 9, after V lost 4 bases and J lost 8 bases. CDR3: CASSWSGGRPHEQFF. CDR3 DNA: TGTGCCAGCAGTTGGAGCGGGGGGCGGCCCCATGAGCAGTTCTTC.

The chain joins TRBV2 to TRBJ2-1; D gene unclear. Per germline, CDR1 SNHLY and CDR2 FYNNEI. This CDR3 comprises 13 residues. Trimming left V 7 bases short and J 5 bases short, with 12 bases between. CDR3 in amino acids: CASIGPSNNEQFF. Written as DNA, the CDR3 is TGTGCCAGCATTGGGCCATCGAACAATGAGCAGTTCTTC.

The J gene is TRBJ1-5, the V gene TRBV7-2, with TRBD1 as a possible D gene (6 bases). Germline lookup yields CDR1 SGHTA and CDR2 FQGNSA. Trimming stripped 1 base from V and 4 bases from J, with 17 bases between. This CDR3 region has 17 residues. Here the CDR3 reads CASSLGAGAVFNQPQHF. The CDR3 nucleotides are TGTGCCAGCAGCTTAGGGGCGGGGGCGGTTTTTAATCAGCCCCAGCATTTT. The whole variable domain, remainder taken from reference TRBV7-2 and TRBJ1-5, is GAGVSQSPSNKVTEKGKDVELRCDPISGHTALYWYRQSLGQGLEFLIYFQGNSAPDKSGLPSDRFSAERTGGSVSTLTIQRTQQEDSAVYLCASSLGAGAVFNQPQHFGDGTRLSIL.

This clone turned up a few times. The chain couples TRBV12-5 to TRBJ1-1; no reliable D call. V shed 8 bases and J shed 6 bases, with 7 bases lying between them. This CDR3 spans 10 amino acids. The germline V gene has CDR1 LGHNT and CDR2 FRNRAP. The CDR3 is CASSGAEAFF. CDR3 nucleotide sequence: TGTGCTAGTAGCGGTGCTGAAGCTTTCTTT.

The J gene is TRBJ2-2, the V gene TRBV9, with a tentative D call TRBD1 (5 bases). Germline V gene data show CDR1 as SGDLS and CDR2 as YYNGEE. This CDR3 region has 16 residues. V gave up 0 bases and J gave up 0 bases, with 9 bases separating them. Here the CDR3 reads CASSVGWTTNTGELFF. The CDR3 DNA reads TGTGCCAGCAGCGTAGGTTGGACAACGAACACCGGGGAGCTGTTTTTT.

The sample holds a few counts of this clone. CDR3 residues: CASSELTSAYEQYF. CDR3 bases: TGCGCCAGCAGTGAGCTGACTAGCGCCTACGAGCAGTACTTC. V is TRBV10-2 and J is TRBJ2-7, with TRBD2 matching 8 bases. V shed 2 bases and J 2 bases; nucleotides not matched to a gene: 2. The CDR3 consists of 14 residues. Germline CDR1 WSHSY, CDR2 SAAADI.

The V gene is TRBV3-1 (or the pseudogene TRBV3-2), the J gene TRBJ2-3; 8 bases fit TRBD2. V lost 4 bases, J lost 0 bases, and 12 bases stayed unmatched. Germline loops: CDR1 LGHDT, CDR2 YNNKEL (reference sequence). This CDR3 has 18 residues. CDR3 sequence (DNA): TGTGCCAGCAGCCCCCTCCGCGGGGTAGCGGGAAGCACAGATACGCAGTATTTT. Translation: CASSPLRGVAGSTDTQYF.

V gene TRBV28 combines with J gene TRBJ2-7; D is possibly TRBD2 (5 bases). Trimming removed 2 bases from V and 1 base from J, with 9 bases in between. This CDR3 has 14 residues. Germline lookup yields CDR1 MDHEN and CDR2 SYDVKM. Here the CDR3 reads CASSLGGSSYEQYF. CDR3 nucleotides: TGTGCCAGCAGTTTAGGAGGAAGTTCCTACGAGCAGTACTTC.

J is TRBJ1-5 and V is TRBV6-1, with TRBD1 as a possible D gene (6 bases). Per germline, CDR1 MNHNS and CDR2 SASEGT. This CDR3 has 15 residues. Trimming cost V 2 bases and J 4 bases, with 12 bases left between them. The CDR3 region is CASSENLQGNQPQHF. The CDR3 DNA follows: TGTGCCAGCAGTGAAAACCTACAGGGAAATCAGCCCCAGCATTTT.

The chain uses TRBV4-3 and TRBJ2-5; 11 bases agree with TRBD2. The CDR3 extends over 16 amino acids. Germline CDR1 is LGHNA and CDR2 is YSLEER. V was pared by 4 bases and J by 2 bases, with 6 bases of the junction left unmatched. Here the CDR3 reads CASSPSGTSGQETQYF. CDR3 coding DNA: TGCGCCAGCAGCCCTTCCGGGACTAGCGGTCAAGAGACCCAGTACTTC.

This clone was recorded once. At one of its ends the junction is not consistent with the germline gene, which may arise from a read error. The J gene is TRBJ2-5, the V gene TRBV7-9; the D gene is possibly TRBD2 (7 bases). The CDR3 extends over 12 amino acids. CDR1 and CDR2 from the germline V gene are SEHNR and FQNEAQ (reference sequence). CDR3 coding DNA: TGTGCCAGCAGCTTGGTAGGGGGGGCCATTCACTTC. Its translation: CASSLVGGAIHF.

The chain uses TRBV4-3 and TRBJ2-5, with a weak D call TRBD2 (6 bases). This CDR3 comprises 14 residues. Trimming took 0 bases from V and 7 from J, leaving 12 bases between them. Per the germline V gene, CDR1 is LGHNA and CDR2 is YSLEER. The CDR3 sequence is CASSQEEAGGTQYF. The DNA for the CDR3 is TGCGCCAGCAGCCAAGAAGAGGCCGGGGGGACCCAGTACTTC.

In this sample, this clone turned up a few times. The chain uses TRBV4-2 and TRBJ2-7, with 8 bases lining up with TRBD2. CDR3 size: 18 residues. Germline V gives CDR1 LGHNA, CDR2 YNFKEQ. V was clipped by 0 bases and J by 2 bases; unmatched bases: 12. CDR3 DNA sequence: TGTGCCAGCAGCCAAGACCTCTCTACTAGCGGTAACCCCTACGAGCAGTACTTC. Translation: CASSQDLSTSGNPYEQYF.

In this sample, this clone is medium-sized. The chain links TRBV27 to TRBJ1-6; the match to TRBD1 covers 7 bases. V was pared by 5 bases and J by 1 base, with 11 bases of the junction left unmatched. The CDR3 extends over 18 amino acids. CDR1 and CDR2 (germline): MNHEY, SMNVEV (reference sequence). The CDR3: CASSQGDTLASYNSPLHF. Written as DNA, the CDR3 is TGTGCCAGCAGTCAGGGGGACACCCTGGCATCCTATAATTCACCCCTCCACTTT.

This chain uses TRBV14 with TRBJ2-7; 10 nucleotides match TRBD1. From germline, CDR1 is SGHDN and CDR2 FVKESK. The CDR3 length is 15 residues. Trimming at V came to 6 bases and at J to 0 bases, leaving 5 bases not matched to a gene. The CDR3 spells CASRRTGGSSYEQYF. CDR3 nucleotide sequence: TGTGCCAGCAGACGGACAGGGGGGAGCTCCTACGAGCAGTACTTC.

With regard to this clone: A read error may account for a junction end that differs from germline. The CDR3 nucleotides are TGTGCCAGCAGTCAAGGGAGGGCCCGCCCCCAGCATTTT. Its translation is CASSQGRARPQHF. The chain is built from TRBV3-1 (or the pseudogene TRBV3-2) and TRBJ1-5; no definite D call. The CDR3 has 13 residues. Germline lookup yields CDR1 LGHDT and CDR2 YNNKEL (reference sequence).